This T cell receptor (beta chain) was obtained from a study of blood T cell repertoires in COVID-19. Germline trimming cut 6 bases from V and 5 bases from J; bases unmatched to any gene: 16. The CDR3 totals 17 residues. The assay was immunoSEQ multiplex PCR, and TCRdb's table has in-frame clones only and misses some. This table holds fewer than 200,000 clones, around 82% found once. This chain joins TRBV6-7 and TRBJ1-1, with TRBD1 matching over 9 bases. TRBV6-7 is placed among ORFs of uncertain function. The TCR comes from a man aged 55 to 70 who had recovered from COVID-19. Input material: PBMCs or T cells enriched from blood (not recorded which). The CDR3, as DNA: TGTGCCAGCAGCTCGAAAGGTTGTGGACAGGGGACGACTGAAGCTTTCTTT. Residues: CASSSKGCGQGTTEAFF.